These 26 T cell receptor beta chains came from one sample sequenced in a study of control samples from healthy donors and cancer patients. Generated by immunoSEQ multiplex PCR, the TCRdb table keeps only in-frame clones and is missing some. Here the sample spans some 170,000 clones, approximately 96% being singletons. The source material was blood. The receptors shown here come from a woman in her thirties in good health.

This chain links TRBV5-6 with TRBJ2-5; D unclear. Germline-derived CDR1 and CDR2 are SGHDT and YYEEEE. This CDR3 region has 13 residues. V gave up 1 base and J gave up 5 bases, with 9 bases separating them. The CDR3 bases are TGTGCCAGCAGCTTGCCGGGCGAGGAGACCCAGTACTTC. Translating gives CASSLPGEETQYF.

The rearrangement links TRBV28 to TRBJ1-5, with 9 positions matching TRBD1. Germline trimming cut 6 bases from V and 4 bases from J; bases unmatched to any gene: 19. This CDR3 spans 19 amino acids. Germline V CDR1 and CDR2: MDHEN, SYDVKM. The CDR3 is CASRGTGSGGAQQNQPQHF. CDR3 bases: TGTGCCAGCAGGGGGACAGGGAGCGGGGGAGCGCAACAAAATCAGCCCCAGCATTTT.

This chain links TRBV11-2 with TRBJ1-5; D gene ambiguous. Trimming removed 1 base at V and 0 bases at J, with 4 bases between. The length of the CDR3 is 14 residues. CDR1 and CDR2 from the germline V gene are SGHAT and FQNNGV. As DNA, the CDR3 is TGTGCCAGCAGCTTAGGGGATAGCAATCAGCCCCAGCATTTT. Residues: CASSLGDSNQPQHF.

The chain carries TRBV9 and TRBJ1-5; D unclear. The CDR3 totals 16 residues. Per germline, CDR1 SGDLS and CDR2 YYNGEE. V lost 0 bases and J lost 5, with 15 bases in between. The CDR3 DNA sequence: TGTGCCAGCAGCGTAGGGGTGGAGCGGTCTCATCAGCCCCAGCATTTT. Its translation: CASSVGVERSHQPQHF.

V gene TRBV10-1 combines with J gene TRBJ1-1; D uncertain. The germline V and J ends were trimmed by 1 base and 9 bases, with 12 bases remaining between them. The germline gives CDR1 WNHNN, CDR2 SYGVQD (reference sequence). This CDR3 has 13 residues. The CDR3 protein is CASSEWVNQKAFF. DNA of the CDR3: TGCGCCAGCAGTGAGTGGGTCAATCAAAAAGCTTTCTTT.

The rearrangement links TRBV6-5 to TRBJ1-5; 10 bases align to TRBD1. In germline, CDR1 is MNHEY, CDR2 SVGAGI. The CDR3 runs 13 residues. V gave up 6 bases and J gave up 5 bases; unmatched junction bases: 1. CDR3 bases: TGTGCCAGCAGGGGACAGGGGCATCAGCCCCAGCATTTT. Translation gives CASRGQGHQPQHF.

The rearrangement joins TRBV15 to TRBJ2-2, with D hard to call. CDR1 and CDR2 from the germline V gene are LNHNV and YYDKDF (reference sequence). The CDR3 is made up of 16 amino acids. V was shortened by 1 base and J by 0 bases, with 9 bases between the two germline ends. The CDR3 loop reads CATSRALGPNTGELFF. In DNA, the CDR3 is TGTGCCACCAGCAGAGCCTTAGGGCCGAACACCGGGGAGCTGTTTTTT. Together with reference TRBV15 and TRBJ2-2, the CDR3 gives the full variable domain: DAMVIQNPRYQVTQFGKPVTLSCSQTLNHNVMYWYQQKSSQAPKLLFHYYDKDFNNEADTPDNFQSRRPNTSFCFLDIRSPGLGDTAMYLCATSRALGPNTGELFFGEGSRLTVL.

This clone was seen once. The chain employs TRBV20-1 and TRBJ1-6, with 7 bases fitting TRBD1. This CDR3 has 18 amino acids. J was trimmed by 0 bases and V by 3 bases; bases with no gene match: 11. Looked up from germline, CDR1 is DFQATT and CDR2 is SNEGSKA (reference sequence). The CDR3 coding sequence is TGCAGTGCTAGTCGGACAGGTCGACAGAGCTCCTATAATTCACCCCTCCACTTT. Translated: CSASRTGRQSSYNSPLHF.

This chain connects TRBV7-3 to TRBJ2-3; 10 bases are shared with TRBD2. V gave up 5 bases and J gave up 5 bases; unmatched junction bases: 7. The CDR3 has 15 amino acids. CDR1 is SGHTA and CDR2 is FQGTGA in the germline V gene. CDR3 amino acids: CASSPLAGDVDTQYF. As DNA, the CDR3 is TGTGCCAGCAGCCCCCTAGCGGGAGACGTAGATACGCAGTATTTT.

A note on this clone: One end of the junction fails to match germline, which may point to a read error. CDR3 region: CASSTGEDTQYF. CDR3 DNA: TGCGCCAGCAGCACAGGGGAAGATACGCAATATTTT. This sequence joins TRBV5-1 and TRBJ2-3; 7 bases are a match to TRBD1. CDR1 is SGHRS and CDR2 is YFSETQ in the germline V gene. This CDR3 has 12 amino acids.

The rearrangement joins TRBV4-1 to TRBJ2-2, with a possible D match to TRBD1 (5 bases). The CDR3 is 18 residues long. Deletions cut 1 base from V and 4 bases from J, with 19 bases between. Germline V gene data show CDR1 as MGHRA and CDR2 as YSYEKL. The CDR3 reads CASSQVLIVGDGTGELFF. CDR3 in DNA: TGCGCCAGCAGCCAAGTTTTGATTGTAGGGGATGGCACCGGGGAGCTGTTTTTT.

The rearrangement links TRBV5-6 to TRBJ1-2; D is ambiguous. CDR3 length: 14 residues. V lost 1 base to trimming and J lost 4 bases, with 11 bases between them. CDR1 and CDR2 from the germline V gene are SGHDT and YYEEEE. DNA for the CDR3: TGTGCCAGCAGCTTGTATCCCGGAACCTATGGCTACACCTTC. Its protein product is CASSLYPGTYGYTF.

The CDR3 DNA reads TGCGCCAGCAGCCAGCCCGGGACTGTGGACTATGGCTACACCTTC. Amino acid sequence: CASSQPGTVDYGYTF. V is TRBV5-1 and J is TRBJ1-2; D possibly corresponds to TRBD1 (5 bases). The CDR3 consists of 15 residues. Germline CDR1 is SGHRS and CDR2 is YFSETQ. V lost 4 bases and J 3 bases, leaving 16 bases between the germline ends. Complete variable domain (other parts from reference TRBV5-1 and TRBJ1-2): KAGVTQTPRYLIKTRGQQVTLSCSPISGHRSVSWYQQTPGQGLQFLFEYFSETQRNKGNFPGRFSGRQFSNSRSEMNVSTLELGDSALYLCASSQPGTVDYGYTFGSGTRLTVV.

The V call is TRBV3-1 (or the pseudogene TRBV3-2), the J call TRBJ2-3, with 8 nucleotides matching TRBD2. The CDR3 totals 19 residues. The germline CDR1 and CDR2 sequences are LGHDT and YNNKEL (reference sequence). Unmatched junction bases numbered 11, after V lost 0 bases and J lost 0 bases. The CDR3 region is CASSQDYPFASGSTDTQYF. The CDR3 DNA sequence: TGTGCCAGCAGCCAAGATTACCCCTTCGCTAGCGGGAGCACAGATACGCAGTATTTT.

With regard to this clone: This sample also contains other DNA sequences that code for the same CDR3. J is TRBJ1-5 and V is TRBV3-1 (or the pseudogene TRBV3-2); 9 bases are a match to TRBD1. This CDR3 spans 15 amino acids. The V gene's germline CDR1 is LGHDT and CDR2 YNNKEL (reference sequence). The J segment lost 6 bases and the V segment lost 4 bases, leaving 7 bases of the junction unmatched. Here the CDR3 DNA reads TGTGCCAGCAGCCGGGGACAGGGCGGCGGTCAGCCCCAGCATTTT. This sequence encodes CASSRGQGGGQPQHF.

The chain is built from TRBV29-1 and TRBJ2-1, with D perhaps matching TRBD1 (7 bases). Germline CDR1 SQVTM, CDR2 ANQGSEA. CDR3 length: 13 residues. Between the trimmed V and J ends, which lost 6 bases and 8 bases, there was a span of 17 bases. CDR3 amino acids: CSVEEGAPDEQFF. The CDR3 DNA reads TGCAGCGTAGAGGAGGGGGCGCCGGATGAGCAGTTCTTC.

V is TRBV9 and J is TRBJ2-3; a weak D match, TRBD2 (5 bases). CDR1 is SGDLS, CDR2 YYNGEE, per germline. The CDR3 sequence is 17 residues long. Between the trimmed V and J ends, which lost 0 bases and 2 bases, there was a span of 16 bases. The chain's CDR3 is CASSVESRASPTDTQYF. The CDR3 nucleotides are TGTGCCAGCAGCGTAGAATCGCGGGCTAGCCCCACAGATACGCAGTATTTT. The whole variable domain, remainder taken from reference TRBV9 and TRBJ2-3, is DSGVTQTPKHLITATGQRVTLRCSPRSGDLSVYWYQQSLDQGLQFLIQYYNGEERAKGNILERFSAQQFPDLHSELNLSSLELGDSALYFCASSVESRASPTDTQYFGPGTRLTVL.

The gene calls are TRBV11-2 and TRBJ1-3; D is ambiguous. The germline V and J ends were trimmed by 1 base and 2 bases, with 9 bases remaining between them. Germline-derived CDR1 and CDR2 are SGHAT and FQNNGV. The CDR3 runs to 15 residues. CDR3 protein: CASSLGGQTGNTIYF. CDR3 coding DNA: TGTGCCAGCAGCTTAGGCGGCCAGACTGGAAACACCATATATTTT. Supplemented by reference TRBV11-2 and TRBJ1-3, the full variable domain reads EAGVAQSPRYKIIEKRQSVAFWCNPISGHATLYWYQQILGQGPKLLIQFQNNGVVDDSQLPKDRFSAERLKGVDSTLKIQPAKLEDSAVYLCASSLGGQTGNTIYFGEGSWLTVV.

The rearrangement links TRBV19 to TRBJ2-2, with 7 nucleotides matching TRBD1. The germline CDR1 and CDR2 sequences are LNHDA and SQIVND (reference sequence). The CDR3 covers 15 residues. The V and J ends lost 9 bases and 1 base, in that order; junction bases with no gene match: 8. Written as DNA, the CDR3 is TGTGCCAGCTCCAGTACAGGGGAGAACACCGGGGAGCTGTTTTTT. Amino acid sequence: CASSSTGENTGELFF.

J is TRBJ2-7 and V is TRBV19, with 11 bases lining up with TRBD2. The V gene's germline CDR1 is LNHDA and CDR2 SQIVND (reference sequence). The CDR3 sequence is 14 residues long. V was clipped by 10 bases and J by 3 bases; unmatched bases: 8. CDR3 sequence reads: CATLAGGQVYEQYF. CDR3 nucleotide sequence: TGTGCCACCCTAGCGGGAGGCCAAGTCTACGAGCAGTACTTC.

The V gene is TRBV30, the J gene TRBJ2-5, with 8 bases aligning to TRBD1. The CDR3 has 15 residues. V lost 2 bases to trimming and J lost 2 bases; unmatched junction nucleotides: 7. Germline CDR1 GTSNPN, CDR2 SVGIG (reference sequence). CDR3 residues: CAWSTKGTGQETQYF. The CDR3 DNA follows: TGTGCCTGGAGTACGAAAGGGACAGGACAAGAGACCCAGTACTTC.

This chain connects TRBV27 to TRBJ2-7, with 11 bases fitting TRBD2. Per the germline V gene, CDR1 is MNHEY and CDR2 is SMNVEV (reference sequence). The CDR3 is made up of 17 amino acids. Trimming at V came to 1 base and at J to 0 bases, leaving 5 bases not matched to a gene. The CDR3, as DNA: TGTGCCAGCAGTTTATTAGCGGGGGGGCTTCTCTCCTACGAGCAGTACTTC. It specifies CASSLLAGGLLSYEQYF.

This rearrangement joins TRBV3-1 (or the pseudogene TRBV3-2) to TRBJ1-6; 11 bases agree with TRBD1. V was clipped by 3 bases and J by 7 bases; unmatched bases: 5. This CDR3 comprises 16 residues. Per the germline V gene, CDR1 is LGHDT and CDR2 is YNNKEL (reference sequence). CDR3 in amino acids: CASSQAGTGGNSPLHF. DNA of the CDR3: TGTGCCAGCAGCCAGGCCGGGACAGGGGGGAATTCACCCCTCCACTTT.

The chain links TRBV29-1 to TRBJ1-1; D gene ambiguous. CDR1 is SQVTM, CDR2 ANQGSEA, per germline. This CDR3 comprises 10 residues. Trimming took 4 bases from V and 3 from J, leaving 3 bases between them. The CDR3 is CSVGDTEAFF. For the CDR3, the DNA is TGCAGCGTTGGTGACACTGAAGCTTTCTTT.

The chain joins TRBV7-2 to TRBJ2-2, with D possibly being TRBD2 (5 bases). Germline loops: CDR1 SGHTA, CDR2 FQGNSA. V was pared by 5 bases and J by 6 bases, with 10 bases between. This CDR3 is 13 amino acids long. CDR3 region: CASSQAVAGELFF. The CDR3 region has the DNA TGTGCCAGCAGCCAAGCGGTGGCCGGGGAGCTGTTTTTT. The whole variable domain, remainder taken from reference TRBV7-2 and TRBJ2-2, is GAGVSQSPSNKVTEKGKDVELRCDPISGHTALYWYRQSLGQGLEFLIYFQGNSAPDKSGLPSDRFSAERTGGSVSTLTIQRTQQEDSAVYLCASSQAVAGELFFGEGSRLTVL.

The chain employs TRBV2 and TRBJ1-6; D unresolved. This CDR3 is 15 amino acids long. V was cut by 1 base and J by 9 bases, with 13 bases left in between. Germline CDR1 is SNHLY and CDR2 is FYNNEI. Written as DNA, the CDR3 is TGTGCCAGCAGTGAAGAGTCCGGGTCCGGTTCACCCCTCCACTTT. Protein sequence: CASSEESGSGSPLHF.